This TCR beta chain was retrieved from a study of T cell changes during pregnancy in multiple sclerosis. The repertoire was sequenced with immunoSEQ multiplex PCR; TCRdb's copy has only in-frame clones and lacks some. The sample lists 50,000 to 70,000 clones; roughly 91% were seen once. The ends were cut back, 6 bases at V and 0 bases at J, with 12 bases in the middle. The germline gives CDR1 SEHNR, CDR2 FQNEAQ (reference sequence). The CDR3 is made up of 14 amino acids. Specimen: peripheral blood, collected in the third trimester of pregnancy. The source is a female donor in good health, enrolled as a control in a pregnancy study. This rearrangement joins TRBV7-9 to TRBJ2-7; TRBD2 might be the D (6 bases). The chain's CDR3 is CASRSSGSSYEQYF. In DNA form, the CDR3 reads TGTGCCAGCAGGAGTAGCGGAAGCTCCTACGAGCAGTACTTC.